These T cell receptor beta chains were read from a single sample in a study of T cell changes during pregnancy in multiple sclerosis. The assay was immunoSEQ multiplex PCR, and TCRdb's table has in-frame clones only and misses some. Of 12,000 or so clones listed, about 80% are singletons. The sample here was CD8+ T cells from peripheral blood mononuclear cells, taken after pregnancy. Source of these receptors: a female donor in good health, enrolled as a control in a pregnancy study. Each CDR3 is given with its conserved first and last residue. The D gene is left open where the match is weak. Size tells how often a clone was seen (once, few, many) or the class of an expanded clone, and some rows leave it out.

TRBJ1-2 NA TRBV4-2 TRBD1 CASNLGQGANGYTF TGTGCCAGCAACCTGGGACAGGGGGCAAATGGCTACACCTTC
TRBJ2-7 NA TRBV5-8 NA CASSLIGGASSYEQYF TGTGCCAGCAGCTTGATTGGCGGGGCGAGCTCCTACGAGCAGTACTTC
TRBJ1-2 NA TRBV14 NA CASSPPGGRRYGYTF TGTGCCAGCAGCCCCCCCGGGGGGCGCCGGTATGGCTACACCTTC
TRBJ1-2 few TRBV6-5 NA CASSLLDSNYGYTF TGTGCCAGCAGTCTCCTAGACAGCAACTATGGCTACACCTTC
TRBJ2-3 few TRBV6-4 TRBD2 CASSVGLATDTQYF TGTGCCAGCAGTGTGGGACTAGCCACAGATACGCAGTATTTT
TRBJ1-2 NA TRBV7-9 NA CASSSATASLSNYGYTF TGTGCCAGCAGTTCTGCGACAGCCTCCCTTTCTAACTATGGCTACACCTTC
TRBJ2-5 NA TRBV10-3 TRBD1 CAISEWQGATLETQYF TGTGCCATCAGTGAGTGGCAGGGGGCGACGCTTGAGACCCAGTACTTC
TRBJ2-6 NA TRBV7-9 TRBD1 CASRRQGAGANVLTF TGTGCCAGCAGAAGACAGGGGGCTGGGGCCAACGTCCTGACTTTC
TRBJ2-7 few TRBV6-5 TRBD1 CASSPGTGNYEQYF TGTGCCAGCAGCCCCGGGACAGGGAACTACGAGCAGTACTTC
TRBJ2-1 NA TRBV5-4 TRBD2 CASRTGLAGGSSYNEQFF TGTGCCAGCAGGACGGGACTAGCGGGGGGGAGCTCCTACAATGAGCAGTTCTTC
TRBJ1-1 NA TRBV19 NA CASKIEGREGTEAFF TGTGCCAGTAAAATTGAAGGCAGGGAGGGCACTGAAGCTTTCTTT
TRBJ2-7 NA TRBV11-2 NA CASRDETGSTFWEQYF TGTGCCAGCAGGGACGAGACGGGATCAACCTTTTGGGAGCAGTACTTC
TRBJ2-2 medium-sized TRBV6-4 TRBD2 CASSDGTSTGELFF TGTGCCAGCAGTGACGGGACTAGCACCGGGGAGCTGTTTTTT